Listed below are T cell receptor beta chains from one sample, sequenced in a study of blood T cells in healthy people across ages. One entry per CDR3 protein, called by TCRdb with MiXCR from the 5' RACE reads. The sample yields more than 650,000 distinct CDR3 sequences, more than 25% seen once. The sample was also linked to a second study, of T cells of mothers and their children.

The sample comprised blood. These receptors were obtained from a boy aged 5-17 years in good health. Both conserved end residues are trimmed from each CDR3. The D gene is left open where the match is weak.

V	D	CDR3
TRBV11-3	NA	ASSLDKVGRNTGELF
TRBV5-4	NA	ASSPLGLTNTGELF
TRBV29-1	NA	SVEFGLFPDTQY
TRBV20-1	NA	SAVKSGSSYEQY
TRBV5-1	NA	ASSYRAQEGGYT
TRBV29-1	TRBD1	SVGTGMDYGYT
TRBV7-6	NA	ASSPTEGYEQY
TRBV20-1	TRBD2	SAASGGFQETQY
TRBV7-2	TRBD2	ASSLLAGLPRAKNIQY
TRBV12-3/TRBV12-4	TRBD1	ASSWDSSEQY
TRBV29-1	NA	SVEVGRPYEQY
TRBV20-1	NA	SARRGPRTDTQY
TRBV7-9	TRBD1	ASSSGQGAIPNTGELF
TRBV3-1	NA	ASSFGWGPGETQY
TRBV2	NA	ASNGGISETQY
TRBV29-1	NA	SASGVNQPQH
TRBV28	NA	ASSLGWRETQY
TRBV12-3/TRBV12-4	NA	ASSQGQFNYGYT
TRBV5-1	NA	ASSLSQTNTGELF
TRBV11-2	NA	ASSLDRGGGEQY
TRBV5-1	TRBD2	ASSAIGGGIQETQY
TRBV5-1	NA	ASSLAQGMNTEAF
TRBV28	TRBD2	ASSLYQERGATWDYNEQF
TRBV20-1	TRBD2	SARGSGTTYEQY
TRBV12-3/TRBV12-4	NA	ASTPGLGQEKLF
TRBV4-1	NA	ASSQEDTSSYEQY
TRBV30	TRBD1	AWSQGAEAF
TRBV29-1	TRBD1	SVSEGTGGAYNEQF
TRBV12-3/TRBV12-4	NA	ASSPRGRGSNYGYT
TRBV11-2	NA	ASSLWGAYNEQF
TRBV5-1	NA	ASSWGDIQETQY
TRBV4-2	TRBD1	ASSQRAGTGYSGANVLT
TRBV20-1	NA	SARDLAKGGSEKLF
TRBV9	TRBD1	ASSLPRTGLGNEQF
TRBV10-1	NA	ASSDGGRSGYEQY
TRBV27	NA	ASSPAQGFQETQY